This T cell receptor beta chain was profiled in a study of CD8 T cells in Susac syndrome. Roughly 0.45 to 1 ug RNA was reverse transcribed with random hexamers. An immunoSEQ multiplex PCR amplified TCR beta CDR3 over 54 Vbeta and 13 Jbeta. TCRdb re-called the immunoSEQ multiplex PCR reads with MiXCR, one entry per CDR3 protein. The top ten clones hold roughly 0.44% of a sample with 80,000 to 90,000 distinct CDR3 sequences, 95% of them seen once. Study results and caveats: Susac-specific public clones numbered some 16 in total CD8+ repertoires (and about five in CD8+ TEMRA repertoires). Clonal expansion involving Susac CD8+ cells peaked in TEMRA cells and active patients.

Patients with Susac syndrome showed fulfilment of recently defined diagnostic criteria for definite or probable disease. The germline V gene encodes CDR1 SGHDT and CDR2 YYEEEE. This CDR3 region has 15 residues. V lost 3 bases and J 0 bases, leaving 10 bases between the germline ends. Concerning this clonotype: The antigen is unknown.

The clonotype comes from a human donor with Susac syndrome. The V gene is TRBV5-6, the J gene TRBJ2-1; D is unclear. Sequences were obtained from CD8+ T cells from PBMCs. The CDR3 protein is CASSSQTVSYNEQFF. Here the CDR3 DNA reads TGTGCCAGCAGCTCCCAAACAGTCTCCTACAATGAGCAGTTCTTC.